Listed below are T cell receptor beta chains from one sample, sequenced in a study of OX40 agonist ivuxolimab in advanced cancers. Here immunoSEQ multiplex PCR was the method, and the copy in TCRdb shows in-frame clones only, minus some. This sample has approximately 79,000 clones, with around 87% found just once. The sequencing used CD4+ or CD8+ T cells sorted from blood, collected in a trial of the OX40 agonist ivuxolimab. The receptor source for this set is an adult with an advanced solid tumor such as melanoma, head and neck, liver or kidney cancer. The CDR3 runs from the conserved cysteine through the conserved F or W. A D gene is named only where the DNA matches it firmly. Some rows mark clone size as missing; the rest say once, few, many or name a class of expanded clone.

abundance: -; j_gene: TRBJ1-1; v_gene: TRBV30; d_gene: -; CDR3aa: CAWSNTDKMNTEAFF; CDR3nt: TGTGCCTGGAGTAATACGGACAAGATGAACACTGAAGCTTTCTTT
abundance: -; j_gene: TRBJ2-7; v_gene: TRBV6-6; d_gene: TRBD2; CDR3aa: CASSSRGRDYEQYF; CDR3nt: TGTGCCAGCAGTTCCCGCGGGAGGGACTACGAGCAGTACTTC
abundance: once; j_gene: TRBJ2-2; v_gene: TRBV7-2; d_gene: -; CDR3aa: CASSLVLSLSGELFF; CDR3nt: TGTGCCAGCAGCTTAGTTTTGTCCCTTTCCGGGGAGCTGTTTTTT
abundance: -; j_gene: TRBJ1-2; v_gene: TRBV14; d_gene: TRBD1; CDR3aa: CASSPDRGVFLVGYTF; CDR3nt: TGTGCCAGCAGTCCCGACAGGGGAGTCTTCCTAGTTGGCTACACCTTC
abundance: -; j_gene: TRBJ1-5; v_gene: TRBV2; d_gene: -; CDR3aa: CASSGLLASNQPQHF; CDR3nt: TGTGCCAGCAGTGGTCTCTTGGCTAGCAATCAGCCCCAGCATTTT
abundance: -; j_gene: TRBJ2-7; v_gene: TRBV19; d_gene: -; CDR3aa: CASTTKDGTYEQYF; CDR3nt: TGTGCCAGTACCACCAAGGATGGGACCTACGAGCAGTACTTC
abundance: -; j_gene: TRBJ1-4; v_gene: TRBV30; d_gene: -; CDR3aa: CAWTGRPGLLFCEKLFF; CDR3nt: TGTGCCTGGACAGGGAGACCGGGACTCTTGTTTTGTGAAAAACTGTTTTTT
abundance: -; j_gene: TRBJ1-3; v_gene: TRBV12-5; d_gene: -; CDR3aa: CASGQQGTGNTIYF; CDR3nt: TGTGCTAGTGGCCAACAGGGAACGGGAAACACCATATATTTT
abundance: -; j_gene: TRBJ1-5; v_gene: TRBV27; d_gene: -; CDR3aa: CASRGTSEGQPQHF; CDR3nt: TGTGCCAGCAGGGGAACCAGCGAGGGTCAGCCCCAGCATTTT
abundance: -; j_gene: TRBJ1-3; v_gene: TRBV28; d_gene: -; CDR3aa: CASSFGGSSGNTIYF; CDR3nt: TGTGCCAGCAGTTTCGGTGGTAGCTCTGGAAACACCATATATTTT
abundance: -; j_gene: TRBJ1-2; v_gene: TRBV27; d_gene: -; CDR3aa: CASRPTGGYGYTF; CDR3nt: TGTGCCAGCAGACCGACAGGCGGCTATGGCTACACCTTC
abundance: -; j_gene: TRBJ2-1; v_gene: TRBV19; d_gene: -; CDR3aa: CASSIRGDDNEQFF; CDR3nt: TGTGCCAGTAGTATAAGAGGGGACGACAATGAGCAGTTCTTC
abundance: once; j_gene: TRBJ2-5; v_gene: TRBV6-5; d_gene: -; CDR3aa: CASSTTGKIGTQYF; CDR3nt: TGTGCCAGCAGTACGACCGGGAAGATAGGGACCCAGTACTTC
abundance: once; j_gene: TRBJ1-6; v_gene: TRBV6-6; d_gene: -; CDR3aa: CASSSAHNSPLHF; CDR3nt: TGTGCCAGCAGTTCGGCCCATAATTCACCCCTCCACTTT
abundance: -; j_gene: TRBJ2-7; v_gene: TRBV7-2; d_gene: -; CDR3aa: CASSLGRTDYEQYF; CDR3nt: TGTGCCAGCAGCTTAGGACGAACGGATTACGAGCAGTACTTC
abundance: -; j_gene: TRBJ2-3; v_gene: TRBV4-1; d_gene: -; CDR3aa: CASSPAVDYTQYF; CDR3nt: TGCGCCAGCAGCCCCGCCGTGGACTATACGCAGTATTTT
abundance: -; j_gene: TRBJ2-7; v_gene: TRBV30; d_gene: TRBD1; CDR3aa: CAWGGQAAYEQYF; CDR3nt: TGTGCCTGGGGGGGACAGGCGGCCTACGAGCAGTACTTC
abundance: -; j_gene: TRBJ2-3; v_gene: TRBV2; d_gene: -; CDR3aa: CASSDAGTDTQYF; CDR3nt: TGTGCCAGCAGTGACGCAGGCACAGATACGCAGTATTTT
abundance: -; j_gene: TRBJ2-7; v_gene: TRBV20-1; d_gene: -; CDR3aa: CSARAAYEQYF; CDR3nt: TGCAGTGCTAGGGCAGCCTACGAGCAGTACTTC
abundance: -; j_gene: TRBJ2-1; v_gene: TRBV12-5; d_gene: TRBD1; CDR3aa: CASGLGGQSNEQFF; CDR3nt: TGTGCTAGTGGTTTGGGGGGACAGTCCAATGAGCAGTTCTTC
abundance: -; j_gene: TRBJ2-1; v_gene: TRBV7-2; d_gene: -; CDR3aa: CASSLAQYEQFF; CDR3nt: TGTGCCAGCAGCTTAGCGCAGTATGAGCAGTTCTTC
abundance: -; j_gene: TRBJ2-5; v_gene: TRBV29-1; d_gene: -; CDR3aa: CSGEPQGETQYF; CDR3nt: TGCAGCGGAGAGCCTCAGGGAGAGACCCAGTACTTC
abundance: -; j_gene: TRBJ2-5; v_gene: TRBV11-2; d_gene: -; CDR3aa: CASSLVRGRKTQYF; CDR3nt: TGTGCCAGCAGCTTAGTTCGGGGCCGGAAGACCCAGTACTTC
abundance: -; j_gene: TRBJ2-7; v_gene: TRBV7-2; d_gene: TRBD2; CDR3aa: CASSPTVAGGREQYF; CDR3nt: TGTGCCAGCAGCCCCACGGTAGCGGGGGGGCGGGAGCAGTACTTC
abundance: -; j_gene: TRBJ2-2; v_gene: TRBV29-1; d_gene: TRBD2; CDR3aa: CSVAAGGNTGELFF; CDR3nt: TGCAGCGTTGCAGCGGGAGGGAACACCGGGGAGCTGTTTTTT
abundance: -; j_gene: TRBJ1-2; v_gene: TRBV6-1; d_gene: -; CDR3aa: CASSEARPSYGYTF; CDR3nt: TGTGCCAGCAGTGAAGCGAGGCCGAGCTATGGCTACACCTTC
abundance: -; j_gene: TRBJ1-1; v_gene: TRBV5-5; d_gene: -; CDR3aa: CASSLAGTTEAFF; CDR3nt: TGTGCCAGCAGCTTGGCAGGGACCACTGAAGCTTTCTTT
abundance: -; j_gene: TRBJ2-1; v_gene: TRBV9; d_gene: TRBD2; CDR3aa: CASSVALAGPNNEQFF; CDR3nt: TGTGCCAGCAGCGTAGCGCTAGCGGGGCCCAACAATGAGCAGTTCTTC
abundance: -; j_gene: TRBJ2-7; v_gene: TRBV5-1; d_gene: TRBD2; CDR3aa: CASSPGTSVFYEQYF; CDR3nt: TGCGCCAGCAGCCCGGGGACTAGCGTTTTTTACGAGCAGTACTTC
abundance: -; j_gene: TRBJ2-5; v_gene: TRBV5-4; d_gene: -; CDR3aa: CASSGALGAETQYF; CDR3nt: TGTGCCAGCAGCGGCGCACTAGGTGCCGAGACCCAGTACTTC
abundance: -; j_gene: TRBJ2-3; v_gene: TRBV6-1; d_gene: -; CDR3aa: CASREDSGTDTQYF; CDR3nt: TGTGCCAGCAGAGAGGATTCAGGCACAGATACGCAGTATTTT
abundance: -; j_gene: TRBJ2-3; v_gene: TRBV27; d_gene: -; CDR3aa: CASSFLSSPFLQYF; CDR3nt: TGTGCCAGCAGTTTCCTCTCCTCCCCGTTCCTGCAGTATTTT
abundance: -; j_gene: TRBJ1-5; v_gene: TRBV28; d_gene: -; CDR3aa: CASSFGGSGNQPQHF; CDR3nt: TGTGCCAGCAGTTTCGGGGGCTCGGGCAATCAGCCCCAGCATTTT
abundance: once; j_gene: TRBJ2-3; v_gene: TRBV2; d_gene: TRBD2; CDR3aa: CASSRLGGGGAADTQYF; CDR3nt: TGTGCCAGCAGTAGGTTAGGAGGCGGGGGGGCGGCGGATACGCAGTATTTT
abundance: -; j_gene: TRBJ2-1; v_gene: TRBV4-1; d_gene: -; CDR3aa: CASSRGGARNEQFF; CDR3nt: TGCGCCAGCAGCCGAGGGGGGGCTAGGAATGAGCAGTTCTTC